Sequencing of this T cell receptor (beta chain) was carried out in a study of T cell repertoires in cytomegalovirus infection. TCRdb analysed the reads with MiXCR anew, one entry per CDR3 protein. The table includes about 69,000 distinct CDR3 sequences, more than 25% detected once. This clonotype was picked up many times. The antigen remains undetermined. Trimming removed 4 bases from V and 8 bases from J; junction bases left unmatched: 9. The CDR3 has 16 amino acids. CDR1 SGHVS and CDR2 FQNEAQ come from the germline V gene. The clonotype originates from a human donor in good health (CMV status not recorded). Some clones in this sample may be carry-over from other donors' samples. This specimen consisted of CD8+ T cells from cultured PBMCs, obtained from culture after CMV antigen stimulation. The chain carries TRBV7-8 and TRBJ2-1; 12 positions agree with TRBD2. The CDR3 DNA reads as TGTGCCAGCAGCTACCGACTAGCGGGGGTAAACGATGAGCAGTTCTTC. It is translated as CASSYRLAGVNDEQFF.